This TCR beta chain appears in the sequencing data of a study of shared clonotypes between healthy human individuals (dated by TCRdb to 2018 to 2020). With regard to the full study: The cohort included a few men and two women between 18 and 49 years of age. For each donor, CD4 naive and CD4 memory were each given three plates, CD8 naive was given two plates, and CD8 memory was given one plate. Blood TCR repertoires of about 5 healthy adults were deeply sequenced to estimate repertoire size and the extent of clonotype sharing between individuals. Different laboratories and diverse techniques were used to prepare libraries and sequence TCR repertoires, to increase sequencing depth and limit assay-specific biases. Each donor's leukapheresis produced roughly between roughly 0.85 and 9.5 billion PBMCs.

Of note for this clone: It has no known antigen specificity. The sample holds no much larger clone one base away, and base qualities are not on file.

After removal of 0 bases from V and 6 bases from J, the junction retains 12 bases not matched to a gene. The CDR3 starts with the cysteine, ends with the phenylalanine, and has 17 residues. Left in the record is the CDR3 DNA by itself, 51 bases read in frame from the first base. CDR1 and CDR2 (LNHNV, YYDKDF) derive from the germline V gene (reference sequence). Healthy HIV-negative adults with no recently reported acute infections or vaccinations were included as donors. Only Caucasian adults living in Nashville, Tennessee, USA were represented among the donors. CD8 memory samples consisted of magnetically selected CD45RO+ cells combined with CCR7-negative CD45RA+ effector memory (TemRA) cells. After blood collection by leukapheresis, PBMCs were isolated using Ficoll-Histopaque density gradient centrifugation and then cryopreserved in the vapor phase of liquid nitrogen. Purity and quantity of every magnetically sorted T cell population were checked by analytical flow cytometry. Genomic DNA was isolated from every sorted fraction and measured by UV absorbance on a Nanodrop 2000c.

TCR CDR3 regions were amplified from genomic DNA by multiplex PCR using the deep immunoSEQ assay. For each cell subset, the extracted genomic DNA was distributed evenly across all wells of several immunoSEQ 96-well plates, and each plate served as one replicate. For sorted subsets, around 0.2 ug of genomic DNA, equivalent to roughly 33,000 T cell genomes, went into each replicate PCR. The purified libraries were quantified using a Qubit 3.0 fluorometer, sized with a Bioanalyzer 2100, and then quantified again using the KAPA Library Quantification kit. Every immunoSEQ 96-well plate was sequenced on a dedicated single-read 150-cycle Illumina NextSeq 550 flow cell. For the original study's pipeline: Because only junctional sequences without quality scores were contained in the immunoSEQ output, filtering matching that applied to full-length reads could not be performed. To assign V/J genes and CDR3, sequences were annotated using PyIR, a Python wrapper for IgBLAST v1.9, with IMGT germline references. Reads were removed for weak V/J assignments (E-value above 1e-6), missing CDR3, stop codons, out-of-frame junctions, or ambiguous translated residues. V3J clonotypes were defined as sequences sharing the same inferred V gene, J gene, and CDR3 amino acid sequence. Percentage overlap between repertoires was computed as shared unique clonotypes divided by the size of the smaller repertoire. Repertoire richness was assessed with RTK rarefaction, the Chao1 estimator, and Recon v2.1 estimates of unobserved clonotypes. For all TCRbeta clonotypes obtained by the gDNA method from a handful of donors, generation probabilities were computed with OLGA. What TCRdb holds here is the immuneACCESS table cut down to in-frame rearrangements. Part of the clones is not present; checked against another copy, under half of the missing clones reflect an unresolved V gene, and the others are unexplained. V and J calls and clone size follow that table, whereas D and trimming were derived from the DNA. This sample comprises approximately 640,000 clones, about nine tenths of them detected only once. In total, the top ten clones hold less than 40% of the sample.

The paper's findings and limits, for the study overall: Clonotypes shared by all four sorted-subset donors showed higher generation probabilities than non-shared clonotypes. Incomplete sequencing was indicated by rarefaction of sorted-subset datasets, despite the large sequencing depth. Because the study included only a small number of donors, the genetic and exposure-history diversity represented was limited. When a few donors were compared, the shared fraction of clonotypes was approximately 5% for naive CD4, over 3% for naive CD8, 2% to 2.5% for memory CD4, and 0.35% to 0.4% for memory CD8. Only blood was sampled, and tissue TCR repertoires likely differ from those in blood. Naive subsets generally had larger estimated clonotype richness than memory subsets did. Based on pairwise subsampling, the degree of clonotype sharing among donors was expected to be affected by sequencing depth.

Specimen: memory CD8+ T cells from PBMCs. The cell subset or site label of this sample denotes: CD45RO+ cells pooled with CCR7-negative TemRA cells. The chain uses TRBV15 and TRBJ1-2; TRBD1 agrees with 8 junctional bases. The sequence derives from a man aged 18 to 30 in good health. Some clones in this sample may be carry-over from other donors' samples. The DNA reads as follows: TGTGCCACCAGCAGAGATCAGGTTAGCAGCAGGGGGCATGGCTACACCTTC. This is translated as CATSRDQVSSRGHGYTF.